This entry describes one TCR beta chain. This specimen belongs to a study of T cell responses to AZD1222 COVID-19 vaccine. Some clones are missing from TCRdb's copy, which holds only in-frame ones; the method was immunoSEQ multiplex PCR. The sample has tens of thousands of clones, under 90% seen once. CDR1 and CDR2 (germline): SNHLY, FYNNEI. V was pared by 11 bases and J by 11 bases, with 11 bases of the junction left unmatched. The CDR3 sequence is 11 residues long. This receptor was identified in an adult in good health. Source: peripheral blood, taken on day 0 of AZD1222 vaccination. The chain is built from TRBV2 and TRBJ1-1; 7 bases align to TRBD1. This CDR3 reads CASGGAQGAFF. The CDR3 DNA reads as TGTGCCTCCGGAGGGGCACAGGGGGCTTTCTTT. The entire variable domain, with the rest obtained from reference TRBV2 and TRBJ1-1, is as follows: EPEVTQTPSHQVTQMGQEVILRCVPISNHLYFYWYRQILGQKVEFLVSFYNNEISEKSEIFDDQFSVERPDGSNFTLKIRSTKLEDSAMYFCASGGAQGAFFGQGTRLTVV.